The 31 T cell receptor beta chains listed next were all sequenced from one sample in a study of PD-1 blockade in classical Hodgkin lymphoma. Clones were sequenced by immunoSEQ multiplex PCR, and TCRdb holds only the in-frame ones, with some missing. This sample yields 30,000 to 35,000 clones, of which around nine tenths are seen a single time; roughly 0.24% belongs to the top ten. Every one of the patients relapsed after autologous stem cell transplantation (brentuximab vedotin exposure was variable). Researchers report purifying CD4+ T cells from thawed PBMCs by magnetic negative selection. Sequencing used CD4+ T cells from blood, obtained at baseline. Receptor source: a human donor with classical Hodgkin lymphoma.

The CDR3 region has the DNA TGCAGCGTTGCGCCAGGGGGCTCTCCTGAAGCTTTCTTT. Its translation is CSVAPGGSPEAFF. The gene calls are TRBV29-1 and TRBJ1-1; 8 bases match TRBD1. Germline V gives CDR1 SQVTM, CDR2 ANQGSEA. Trimming cost V 4 bases and J 6 bases; bases outside gene matches: 7. This CDR3 contains 13 residues.

This clone was seen a handful of times. The chain's CDR3 is CSVGNTEAFF. Here the CDR3 DNA reads TGCAGCGTCGGGAACACTGAAGCTTTCTTT. V is TRBV29-1 and J is TRBJ1-1; D remains ambiguous. V gave up 6 bases and J gave up 1 base, with 3 bases separating them. The CDR3 spans 10 residues. Germline lookup yields CDR1 SQVTM and CDR2 ANQGSEA.

This chain joins TRBV5-1 and TRBJ2-5; 8 bases align to TRBD1. This CDR3 has 14 residues. CDR1 is SGHRS, CDR2 YFSETQ, per germline. J gave up 5 bases and V 4 bases, and 7 bases lay outside the gene matches. Here the CDR3 DNA reads TGCGCCAGCAGCACGACAGGGGTTAGGGAGACCCAGTACTTC. Translating gives CASSTTGVRETQYF.

The chain recombines TRBV6-1 with TRBJ2-3; D is unclear. V dropped 2 bases and J dropped 7 bases, with 7 bases sitting between them. Germline values: CDR1 MNHNS, CDR2 SASEGT. The CDR3 runs 12 residues. This CDR3 reads CASSESQNTQYF. The CDR3 DNA is TGTGCCAGCAGTGAAAGTCAGAATACGCAGTATTTT.

The genes are TRBV27 and TRBJ1-1; D possibly corresponds to TRBD1 (5 bases). Trimming cost V 3 bases and J 4 bases, with 15 bases left between them. The CDR3 totals 15 residues. CDR1 is MNHEY and CDR2 is SMNVEV in the germline V gene (reference sequence). DNA of the CDR3: TGTGCCAGCAGTTTCGAGTGGGGGATTGGCACTGAAGCTTTCTTT. The encoded protein is CASSFEWGIGTEAFF.

The chain couples TRBV28 to TRBJ1-4; perhaps TRBD1 as D (5 bases). The CDR3 has 13 amino acids. Trimming pared 6 bases from V and 8 bases from J, leaving 13 bases between. The germline V gene has CDR1 MDHEN and CDR2 SYDVKM. CDR3: CASSRVLGEKLFF. The CDR3 nucleotides are TGTGCCAGCAGCAGGGTCTTAGGAGAAAAACTGTTTTTT. The entire variable domain, with the rest obtained from reference TRBV28 and TRBJ1-4, is as follows: DVKVTQSSRYLVKRTGEKVFLECVQDMDHENMFWYRQDPGLGLRLIYFSYDVKMKEKGDIPEGYSVSREKKERFSLILESASTNQTSMYLCASSRVLGEKLFFGSGTQLSVL.

The chain carries TRBV28 and TRBJ2-7, with D uncertain. The CDR3 has 13 residues. Germline CDR1 is MDHEN and CDR2 is SYDVKM. V was clipped by 2 bases and J by 4 bases, with 9 bases between them. The CDR3 reads CASSLVGIYEQYF. The CDR3 DNA is TGTGCCAGCAGTTTAGTGGGCATATACGAGCAGTACTTC. Combining the CDR3 with reference TRBV28 and TRBJ2-7 gives the whole variable domain DVKVTQSSRYLVKRTGEKVFLECVQDMDHENMFWYRQDPGLGLRLIYFSYDVKMKEKGDIPEGYSVSREKKERFSLILESASTNQTSMYLCASSLVGIYEQYFGPGTRLTVT.

The sample holds one count of this clone. The rearrangement joins TRBV7-2 to TRBJ1-1; 11 bases agree with TRBD1. Germline assignment: CDR1 SGHTA and CDR2 FQGNSA. This CDR3 has 15 amino acids. Trimming at V came to 1 base and at J to 5 bases, leaving 3 bases not matched to a gene. The CDR3 loop reads CASSLVGTGGTEAFF. The CDR3 DNA is TGTGCCAGCAGCTTAGTAGGGACAGGGGGTACTGAAGCTTTCTTT.

The chain carries TRBV6-6 and TRBJ1-5; tentative D call: TRBD1 (5 bases). This CDR3 has 15 amino acids. Deletions cut 2 bases from V and 3 bases from J, with 11 bases between. Germline V gene data show CDR1 as MNHNY and CDR2 as SVGAGI (reference sequence). CDR3 in amino acids: CASSYGDRYNQPQHF. The CDR3 DNA reads as TGTGCCAGCAGTTACGGGGACCGATACAATCAGCCCCAGCATTTT.

V is TRBV6-4 and J is TRBJ2-3; D not certain. Trimming left V 2 bases short and J 0 bases short, with 0 bases between. There are 12 residues in the CDR3. Germline V gene data show CDR1 as MRHNA and CDR2 as SNTAGT. CDR3 in DNA: TGTGCCAGCAGTGACAGCACAGATACGCAGTATTTT. It codes for CASSDSTDTQYF.

The rearrangement joins TRBV29-1 to TRBJ1-1, with 12 bases identical to TRBD1. V gave up 2 bases and J gave up 11 bases; unmatched junction bases: 6. The CDR3 sequence is 13 residues long. Germline CDR1 SQVTM, CDR2 ANQGSEA. In DNA form, the CDR3 reads TGCAGCGTTGAAACGGGGACAGGGGGCGAGGCTTTCTTT. It encodes CSVETGTGGEAFF.

The J gene is TRBJ1-2, the V gene TRBV5-4; D is unclear. V was pared by 4 bases and J by 0 bases, with 10 bases between. Germline loops: CDR1 SGHNT, CDR2 YYREEE (reference sequence). The CDR3 is 14 amino acids. The CDR3 loop reads CASSGWSTNYGYTF. CDR3 coding DNA: TGTGCCAGCAGCGGGTGGAGCACTAACTATGGCTACACCTTC.

The J gene is TRBJ2-1, the V gene TRBV5-6; TRBD1 agrees at 11 bases. In germline, CDR1 is SGHDT, CDR2 YYEEEE. The CDR3 loop spans 15 amino acids. V trimming: 3 bases; J trimming: 3 bases; junction bases outside the gene matches: 2. The CDR3: CASSSGTGGYNEQFF. Here the CDR3 DNA reads TGTGCCAGCAGCTCCGGGACAGGGGGCTACAATGAGCAGTTCTTC.

The CDR3 sequence is CASSPGLAAFVEQFF. DNA for the CDR3: TGTGCCAGCAGCCCAGGACTAGCTGCCTTCGTTGAGCAGTTCTTC. The chain joins TRBV5-6 to TRBJ2-1; 8 nucleotides match TRBD2. V gave up 4 bases and J gave up 9 bases; unmatched junction bases: 12. Germline V gene lookup returns CDR1 SGHDT and CDR2 YYEEEE. The length of the CDR3 is 15 residues.

V is TRBV30 and J is TRBJ2-2; D gene ambiguous. There are 14 residues in the CDR3. Germline V lookup: CDR1 GTSNPN, CDR2 SVGIG (reference sequence). Trimming took off 6 bases at V and 0 bases at J, with 11 bases between the two ends. DNA of the CDR3: TGTGCCTGCCCGACTTTACCGAACACCGGGGAGCTGTTTTTT. Protein: CACPTLPNTGELFF.

The J gene is TRBJ2-1, the V gene TRBV30, with 10 bases identical to TRBD2. This CDR3 has 14 amino acids. CDR1 and CDR2 (germline): GTSNPN, SVGIG (reference sequence). After removal of 3 bases from V and 4 bases from J, the junction contained 3 bases not matched to a gene. The CDR3 DNA reads as TGTGCCTGGAGCCGACTAGCGGGTTACAATGAGCAGTTCTTC. Amino acid sequence: CAWSRLAGYNEQFF.

The V call is TRBV5-1, the J call TRBJ2-4; D not resolved. Germline lookup yields CDR1 SGHRS and CDR2 YFSETQ. This CDR3 spans 12 amino acids. With 3 bases removed from V and 8 bases from J, the gap between germline ends came to 9 bases. CDR3 protein: CASSSSLDIQYF. The CDR3 bases are TGCGCCAGCAGCTCCTCTCTGGACATTCAGTACTTC.

This chain joins TRBV6-5 and TRBJ2-7, with TRBD1 as a possible D gene (6 bases). Trimming left V 2 bases short and J 0 bases short, with 11 bases between. Germline CDR1 MNHEY, CDR2 SVGAGI. This CDR3 region has 15 residues. The CDR3, as DNA: TGTGCCAGCAGTTACGGGACAACTGGCTCCTACGAGCAGTACTTC. Translated: CASSYGTTGSYEQYF.

The V gene is TRBV5-1, the J gene TRBJ1-1, with D uncertain. The CDR3 consists of 15 residues. Trimming cost V 0 bases and J 0 bases, with 9 bases left between them. CDR1 is SGHRS, CDR2 YFSETQ, per germline. In nucleotides, the CDR3 is TGCGCCAGCAGCTTGGACCGATTCATGAACACTGAAGCTTTCTTT. Translated: CASSLDRFMNTEAFF. The variable domain in full, with the rest retrieved from reference TRBV5-1 and TRBJ1-1, is KAGVTQTPRYLIKTRGQQVTLSCSPISGHRSVSWYQQTPGQGLQFLFEYFSETQRNKGNFPGRFSGRQFSNSRSEMNVSTLELGDSALYLCASSLDRFMNTEAFFGQGTRLTVV.

J is TRBJ2-7 and V is TRBV29-1; 9 positions match TRBD2. Germline CDR1 reads SQVTM; CDR2 reads ANQGSEA. The CDR3 contains 12 residues. The trim removed 4 bases at V and 6 bases at J, leaving 4 bases unmatched. The CDR3 DNA sequence: TGCAGCGTTGGGGCGGGAGGGTTCGAGCAGTACTTC. It is translated as CSVGAGGFEQYF.

The CDR3 spells CAWNGLAGDGRNEQFF. The CDR3 DNA is TGTGCCTGGAATGGACTAGCGGGAGACGGAAGGAATGAGCAGTTCTTC. The chain is built from TRBV30 and TRBJ2-1; 13 positions match TRBD2. Germline values: CDR1 GTSNPN, CDR2 SVGIG (reference sequence). This CDR3 spans 16 amino acids. With V trimmed by 4 bases and J by 7 bases, 10 bases remained unmatched.

The chain joins TRBV6-5 to TRBJ2-1, with D perhaps matching TRBD1 (5 bases). The CDR3 is made up of 13 amino acids. CDR1 MNHEY and CDR2 SVGAGI come from the germline V gene. V was pared by 6 bases and J by 4 bases, with 10 bases between. CDR3 DNA sequence: TGTGCCAGCAGGGACACACTATACAATGAGCAGTTCTTC. As protein: CASRDTLYNEQFF.

This chain joins TRBV30 and TRBJ1-2; D unresolved. This CDR3 is built from 12 residues. Per germline, CDR1 GTSNPN and CDR2 SVGIG (reference sequence). Trimming left V 4 bases short and J 1 base short, with 7 bases between. CDR3 DNA sequence: TGTGCCTGGACTGTTGTTAACTATGGCTACACCTTC. Translation gives CAWTVVNYGYTF.

The V call is TRBV11-2, the J call TRBJ1-2, with TRBD1 as a possible D gene (5 bases). The V and J ends lost 1 base and 0 bases respectively, with 12 bases between them. Germline CDR1 and CDR2: SGHAT and FQNNGV. This CDR3 region has 16 residues. The CDR3 coding sequence is TGTGCCAGCAGCTTAGCGGGACGGACTACTAACTATGGCTACACCTTC. Its protein is CASSLAGRTTNYGYTF.

This chain connects TRBV7-9 to TRBJ2-7, with no clear D. V was shortened by 3 bases and J by 2 bases, with 8 bases between the two germline ends. Germline CDR1 is SEHNR and CDR2 is FQNEAQ (reference sequence). The CDR3 has 13 amino acids. The CDR3 protein is CASSFSQTYEQYF. The CDR3, as DNA: TGTGCCAGCAGCTTTTCACAGACCTACGAGCAGTACTTC.

The gene calls are TRBV7-8 and TRBJ1-5, with D maybe TRBD1 (5 bases). The germline V gene encodes CDR1 SGHVS and CDR2 FQNEAQ. The CDR3 length is 16 residues. Trimming cost V 6 bases and J 2 bases, with 17 bases left between them. This CDR3 is CASSTFDDSGNQPQHF. The CDR3 DNA follows: TGTGCCAGCAGTACATTTGACGACAGCGGCAATCAGCCCCAGCATTTT.

V is TRBV30 and J is TRBJ1-3, with D maybe TRBD1 (5 bases). Germline CDR1 and CDR2: GTSNPN and SVGIG (reference sequence). V lost 1 base and J 1 base, leaving 8 bases between the germline ends. The CDR3 totals 14 residues. CDR3 bases: TGTGCCTGGAGTGGGGGGTCTTCTGGAAACACCATATATTTT. Translation gives CAWSGGSSGNTIYF.

This clone was seen a few times. This rearrangement joins TRBV27 to TRBJ1-5; perhaps TRBD1 as D (5 bases). The CDR3 is 14 residues long. In germline, CDR1 is MNHEY, CDR2 SMNVEV (reference sequence). Trimming removed 3 bases at V and 4 bases at J, with 10 bases between. The CDR3 is CASSLGRTNQPQHF. The CDR3 nucleotides are TGTGCCAGCAGTTTGGGACGGACAAATCAGCCCCAGCATTTT.

V is TRBV14 and J is TRBJ1-5, with D perhaps matching TRBD1 (5 bases). The CDR3 is 18 residues long. Between the trimmed V and J ends, which lost 0 bases and 5 bases, there was a span of 20 bases. Germline V gives CDR1 SGHDN, CDR2 FVKESK. This CDR3 is CASSQDRRESAGDQPQHF. CDR3 in DNA: TGTGCCAGCAGCCAAGATCGACGGGAAAGCGCGGGGGATCAGCCCCAGCATTTT.

The chain joins TRBV7-8 to TRBJ2-3; D is unresolved. The CDR3 is 14 residues long. V dropped 5 bases and J dropped 0 bases, with 9 bases sitting between them. The germline V gene has CDR1 SGHVS and CDR2 FQNEAQ. The CDR3 here is CASSLRLSTDTQYF. The CDR3 region has the DNA TGTGCCAGCAGCCTCAGACTCAGCACAGATACGCAGTATTTT.

The chain is built from TRBV6-5 and TRBJ2-7; 10 bases line up with TRBD1. CDR1 is MNHEY and CDR2 is SVGAGI in the germline V gene. This CDR3 region has 15 residues. Germline trimming cut 5 bases from V and 3 bases from J; bases unmatched to any gene: 7. CDR3 DNA: TGTGCCAGCAGTGCCGGACAGGGGGTCGGCTACGAGCAGTACTTC. It translates to CASSAGQGVGYEQYF.